These 3 T cell receptor beta chains were sequenced from one sample in a study of human T cells and chemical hapten exposure. Time point in this sample: patch test 2, 6 weeks after DPC sensitization. Described treatment: therapeutic diphenylcyclopropenone sensitization with weekly scalp DPC. TCRdb passed the RACE reads through MiXCR, listing each CDR3 protein once. The profile shows 330,000 or so distinct CDR3 sequences, 6% to 7% of them singletons. The starting material was whole blood, obtained in connection with sensitization to the hapten diphenylcyclopropenone (DPC). The source is a woman aged 18-29 years with alopecia areata. Some clones in this sample may be carry-over from other donors' samples.

The chain combines TRBV20-1 with TRBJ2-1, with TRBD1 as a possible D gene (5 bases). Germline CDR1 DFQATT, CDR2 SNEGSKA (reference sequence). The CDR3 has 14 amino acids. Trimming took off 3 bases at V and 4 bases at J, with 13 bases between the two ends. CDR3 loop: CSARGRGAYNEQFF. In DNA form, the CDR3 reads TGCAGTGCTAGGGGAAGGGGCGCTTACAATGAGCAGTTCTTC.

The chain employs TRBV4-3 and TRBJ1-5, with D unresolved. Germline CDR1 is LGHNA and CDR2 is YSLEER. Between the trimmed V and J ends, which lost 0 bases and 7 bases, there was a span of 10 bases. CDR3 length: 14 amino acids. The CDR3 DNA reads as TGCGCCAGCAGCCAAGATAAGGGTTGGCAGCCCCAGCATTTT. Protein: CASSQDKGWQPQHF.

This clonotype showed up just a few times. The rearrangement joins TRBV6-5 to TRBJ1-6; unclear D gene. CDR1 is MNHEY and CDR2 is SVGAGI in the germline V gene. V dropped 2 bases and J dropped 8 bases, with 16 bases sitting between them. This CDR3 contains 16 residues. The CDR3 sequence is CASSYGLPLVDSPLHF. CDR3 nucleotides: TGTGCCAGCAGTTACGGGTTACCCCTGGTAGATTCACCCCTCCACTTT.